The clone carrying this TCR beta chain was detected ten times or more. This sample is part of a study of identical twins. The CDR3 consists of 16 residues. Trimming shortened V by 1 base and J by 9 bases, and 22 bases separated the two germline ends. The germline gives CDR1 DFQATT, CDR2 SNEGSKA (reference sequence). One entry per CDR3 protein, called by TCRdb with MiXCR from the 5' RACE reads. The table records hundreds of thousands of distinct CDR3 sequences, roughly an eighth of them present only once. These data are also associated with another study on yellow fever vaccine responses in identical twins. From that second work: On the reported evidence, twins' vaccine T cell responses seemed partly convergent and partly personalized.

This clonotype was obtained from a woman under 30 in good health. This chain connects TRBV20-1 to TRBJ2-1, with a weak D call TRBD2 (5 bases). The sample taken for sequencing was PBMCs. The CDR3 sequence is CSARVSVIRGRSEQFF. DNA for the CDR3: TGCAGTGCTAGAGTTAGTGTTATCCGGGGAAGATCTGAGCAGTTCTTC.